Listed below are T cell receptor beta chains from one sample, sequenced in a study of PD-1 blockade in mismatch repair-deficient tumors. The data were produced by immunoSEQ multiplex PCR, yet TCRdb's version contains in-frame clones alone and is incomplete. The sample consists of around 51,000 clones, about 84% of them appearing once. The specimen comprised peripheral blood, sampled approximately 18 weeks after starting pembrolizumab. These receptors originate from an adult with mismatch repair-deficient cancer. The CDR3 runs from the conserved cysteine through the conserved F or W. The order of the fields is D gene, V gene, clone size, J gene, CDR3 DNA, CDR3 protein. The D gene is left open where the match is weak. Expanded clones are given a class, and other clones once, few, many or no size at all.

d_gene: TRBD1
v_gene: TRBV5-1
abundance: -
j_gene: TRBJ1-4
CDR3nt: TGCGCCAGCCAGGGACAGAATGAAAAACTGTTTTTT
CDR3aa: CASQGQNEKLFF

d_gene: -
v_gene: TRBV11-1
abundance: -
j_gene: TRBJ1-4
CDR3nt: TGTGCCAGCAGAATAGGACTCGCAACTAATGAAAAACTGTTTTTT
CDR3aa: CASRIGLATNEKLFF

d_gene: -
v_gene: TRBV6-4
abundance: -
j_gene: TRBJ2-2
CDR3nt: TGTGCCAGCAGCCGGGATGACAGTTCGAACACCGGGGAGCTGTTTTTT
CDR3aa: CASSRDDSSNTGELFF

d_gene: -
v_gene: TRBV11-2
abundance: once
j_gene: TRBJ1-2
CDR3nt: TGTGCCAGCAGCTTGGTTATTTCTCCTAACTATGGCTACACCTTC
CDR3aa: CASSLVISPNYGYTF

d_gene: -
v_gene: TRBV2
abundance: -
j_gene: TRBJ1-4
CDR3nt: TGTGCCAGCAGAGCGGACAGAGCCGCAACTAATGAAAAACTGTTTTTT
CDR3aa: CASRADRAATNEKLFF

d_gene: TRBD1
v_gene: TRBV6-5
abundance: -
j_gene: TRBJ1-1
CDR3nt: TGTGCCAGCAGTAGGGACAGAAACACTGAAGCTTTCTTT
CDR3aa: CASSRDRNTEAFF

d_gene: -
v_gene: TRBV29-1
abundance: -
j_gene: TRBJ2-3
CDR3nt: TGCAGCGTAGCAGGGGAGGGCGGCACAGATACGCAGTATTTT
CDR3aa: CSVAGEGGTDTQYF

d_gene: TRBD2
v_gene: TRBV15
abundance: -
j_gene: TRBJ2-1
CDR3nt: TGTGCCACCAGCAATTTAGGACTAGCGGACTACAATGAGCAGTTCTTC
CDR3aa: CATSNLGLADYNEQFF

d_gene: TRBD1
v_gene: TRBV9
abundance: -
j_gene: TRBJ1-4
CDR3nt: TGTGCCAGCACCCGGGGACAGGGCGATGAAAAACTGTTTTTT
CDR3aa: CASTRGQGDEKLFF

d_gene: -
v_gene: TRBV6-5
abundance: -
j_gene: TRBJ2-5
CDR3nt: TGTGCCAGCAGTTACTCGACTTACCGACAAGAGACCCAGTACTTC
CDR3aa: CASSYSTYRQETQYF

d_gene: -
v_gene: TRBV10-3
abundance: medium-sized
j_gene: TRBJ1-2
CDR3nt: TGTGCCATCAAGATGACAGGCCACTATGGCTACACCTTC
CDR3aa: CAIKMTGHYGYTF

d_gene: TRBD2
v_gene: TRBV29-1
abundance: -
j_gene: TRBJ2-7
CDR3nt: TGCAGCGTGCAGACGCGACTAGCGGGAGCCTACGAGCAGTACTTC
CDR3aa: CSVQTRLAGAYEQYF

d_gene: -
v_gene: TRBV7-9
abundance: once
j_gene: TRBJ2-7
CDR3nt: TGTGCCAGCAGCCCGGGACGGACATCCTACGAGCAGTACTTC
CDR3aa: CASSPGRTSYEQYF

d_gene: -
v_gene: TRBV7-3
abundance: -
j_gene: TRBJ2-3
CDR3nt: TGTGCCAGCAGCTTAAGTGTCGCGGGCCCAGATACGCAGTATTTT
CDR3aa: CASSLSVAGPDTQYF

d_gene: TRBD2
v_gene: TRBV6-1
abundance: few
j_gene: TRBJ2-1
CDR3nt: TGTGCCAGCAGTGAAGGCGGGAGGTACAATGAGCAGTTCTTC
CDR3aa: CASSEGGRYNEQFF

d_gene: TRBD2
v_gene: TRBV9
abundance: -
j_gene: TRBJ2-1
CDR3nt: TGTGCCAGCAGCGTAAGCGGGAGGACGTCCAATGAGCAGTTCTTC
CDR3aa: CASSVSGRTSNEQFF